The 29 T cell receptor beta chains reported below all come from one sample, sequenced in a study of shared clonotypes between healthy human individuals. Generated by immunoSEQ multiplex PCR, the TCRdb table keeps only in-frame clones and is missing some. Of about 2 million clones listed, over 85% are singletons. Sample: naive CD4+ T cells sorted from blood. Subset meaning: CD45RA+ positively selected. The receptors were gathered from a man between 18 and 35 years old in good health.

This sequence joins TRBV2 and TRBJ2-1; 8 nucleotides agree with TRBD1. V lost 8 bases to trimming and J lost 6 bases; unmatched junction nucleotides: 6. The CDR3 consists of 13 residues. Germline V CDR1 and CDR2: SNHLY, FYNNEI. CDR3 amino acids: CASEGQGGNEQFF. CDR3 nucleotide sequence: TGTGCCAGCGAAGGACAGGGAGGCAATGAGCAGTTCTTC.

In its sample, this clone was seen once. The sample has other DNA sequences that encode this CDR3 too. The chain uses TRBV6-5 and TRBJ1-2, with 8 bases identical to TRBD1. CDR1 MNHEY and CDR2 SVGAGI come from the germline V gene. The CDR3 is made up of 13 amino acids. V gave up 6 bases and J gave up 4 bases; unmatched junction bases: 4. CDR3 sequence reads: CASSGQGTYGYTF. In DNA, the CDR3 is TGTGCCAGCAGCGGACAGGGTACCTATGGCTACACCTTC.

The chain links TRBV9 to TRBJ2-1; 7 bases align to TRBD2. With 3 bases clipped from V and 4 bases from J, the junction kept 7 bases outside the gene matches. CDR1 is SGDLS and CDR2 is YYNGEE in the germline V gene. The CDR3 contains 15 residues. Written as DNA, the CDR3 is TGTGCCAGCAGCGCCCTCAGCGGGATTTACAATGAGCAGTTCTTC. This gives the protein CASSALSGIYNEQFF. Full variable domain (missing parts from reference TRBV9 and TRBJ2-1): DSGVTQTPKHLITATGQRVTLRCSPRSGDLSVYWYQQSLDQGLQFLIQYYNGEERAKGNILERFSAQQFPDLHSELNLSSLELGDSALYFCASSALSGIYNEQFFGPGTRLTVL.

This chain connects TRBV19 to TRBJ1-6; D not certain. The CDR3 totals 17 residues. V lost 5 bases to trimming and J lost 0 bases, with 14 bases between them. Germline-derived CDR1 and CDR2 are LNHDA and SQIVND (reference sequence). Here the CDR3 DNA reads TGTGCCAGTAGTCCTTGGACGTCCAGCTCCTATAATTCACCCCTCCACTTT. Its translation: CASSPWTSSSYNSPLHF.

The rearrangement uses TRBV6-5 and TRBJ2-1; no clear D. With 0 bases removed from V and 0 bases from J, the gap between germline ends came to 9 bases. This CDR3 contains 16 residues. CDR1 is MNHEY, CDR2 SVGAGI, per germline. The CDR3: CASSYSPYPSYNEQFF. DNA for the CDR3: TGTGCCAGCAGTTACTCCCCGTATCCCTCCTACAATGAGCAGTTCTTC.

The chain joins TRBV6-1 to TRBJ1-2; the D is unclear. Germline CDR1 MNHNS, CDR2 SASEGT. This CDR3 contains 12 residues. V lost 5 bases and J 7 bases, leaving 11 bases between the germline ends. This CDR3 is CASSWTIGGYTF. The CDR3 DNA follows: TGTGCCAGCAGTTGGACCATCGGTGGCTACACCTTC.

V gene TRBV6-1 combines with J gene TRBJ2-1; the D is unclear. V was shortened by 5 bases and J by 8 bases, with 10 bases between the two germline ends. CDR1 is MNHNS, CDR2 SASEGT, per germline. The CDR3 is made up of 12 amino acids. CDR3 sequence reads: CASSQDWYEQFF. DNA of the CDR3: TGTGCCAGCAGTCAAGACTGGTATGAGCAGTTCTTC.

DNA for the CDR3: TGCGCCAGCCTAGCGGGGGATCTTTCCTCGGATACGCAGTATTTT. Protein product: CASLAGDLSSDTQYF. This chain uses TRBV10-2 with TRBJ2-3; the match to TRBD2 covers 10 bases. The junction had 11 bases not matched to a gene; V was cut back by 8 bases and J by 6 bases. Germline CDR1 WSHSY, CDR2 SAAADI. This CDR3 is 15 amino acids long.

V is TRBV7-2 and J is TRBJ1-6; TRBD1 is a possible D gene (5 bases). The CDR3 runs 13 residues. CDR1 and CDR2 from the germline V gene are SGHTA and FQGNSA. The V gene lost 5 bases and the J gene lost 7 bases, with 9 bases spanning the gap. The DNA of the CDR3 is TGTGCCAGCAGCCCCCGGGGGAATTCACCCCTCCACTTT. Protein: CASSPRGNSPLHF.

This clone was seen once. This rearrangement joins TRBV2 to TRBJ1-2, with D unclear. Trimming stripped 5 bases from V and 4 bases from J, with 14 bases between. CDR1 SNHLY and CDR2 FYNNEI come from the germline V gene. This CDR3 contains 14 residues. The CDR3 coding sequence is TGTGCCAGCAGTAGAGCAAGGCAGGCCTATGGCTACACCTTC. This sequence encodes CASSRARQAYGYTF. The variable domain in full, completed from reference TRBV2 and TRBJ1-2, reads EPEVTQTPSHQVTQMGQEVILRCVPISNHLYFYWYRQILGQKVEFLVSFYNNEISEKSEIFDDQFSVERPDGSNFTLKIRSTKLEDSAMYFCASSRARQAYGYTFGSGTRLTVV.

The V call is TRBV15, the J call TRBJ2-7, with D perhaps TRBD2 (6 bases). The CDR3 is made up of 16 amino acids. Trimming stripped 1 base from V and 5 bases from J, with 18 bases between. Germline V gives CDR1 LNHNV, CDR2 YYDKDF (reference sequence). CDR3 DNA: TGTGCCACCAGCAGAGGTGGGGAGGTGGGGCAACACGAGCAGTACTTC. Protein product: CATSRGGEVGQHEQYF.

The CDR3 loop reads CASSPRPGNNEQFF. CDR3 DNA sequence: TGTGCCAGCTCACCACGTCCAGGGAACAATGAGCAGTTCTTC. The gene calls are TRBV18 and TRBJ2-1; perhaps TRBD1 as D (5 bases). Trimming shortened V by 1 base and J by 5 bases, and 9 bases separated the two germline ends. The CDR3 is 14 amino acids. Germline V gene sequence: CDR1 KGHSH, CDR2 LQKENI. The full variable domain, in which reference TRBV18 and TRBJ2-1 provide the parts outside the CDR3, is NAGVMQNPRHLVRRRGQEARLRCSPMKGHSHVYWYRQLPEEGLKFMVYLQKENIIDESGMPKERFSAEFPKEGPSILRIQQVVRGDSAAYFCASSPRPGNNEQFFGPGTRLTVL.

This rearrangement joins TRBV4-1 to TRBJ1-5; D remains ambiguous. The ends were cut back, 1 base at V and 13 bases at J, with 11 bases in the middle. The CDR3 consists of 12 residues. CDR1 is MGHRA and CDR2 is YSYEKL in the germline V gene. The CDR3, as DNA: TGCGCCAGCAGCCAAGTGGGCGGGATACAGCATTTT. Its translation is CASSQVGGIQHF.

The chain is built from TRBV9 and TRBJ2-1; 10 bases are a match to TRBD1. This CDR3 is built from 14 residues. Germline V lookup: CDR1 SGDLS, CDR2 YYNGEE. V lost 4 bases, J lost 8 bases, and 6 bases stayed unmatched. CDR3 coding DNA: TGTGCCAGCAGCCGGGACAGGGGCTATGATGAGCAGTTCTTC. Translating gives CASSRDRGYDEQFF.

CDR3 sequence reads: CASSSAGRTTSGANVLTF. As DNA, the CDR3 is TGTGCCAGCAGCTCCGCTGGCCGGACTACCTCTGGGGCCAACGTCCTGACTTTC. The chain carries TRBV5-6 and TRBJ2-6; weak D call: TRBD2 (6 bases). Trimming pared 3 bases from V and 0 bases from J, leaving 16 bases between. The CDR3 length is 18 residues. Germline V lookup: CDR1 SGHDT, CDR2 YYEEEE.

V gene TRBV10-2 combines with J gene TRBJ2-5; 11 bases fit TRBD2. Looked up from germline, CDR1 is WSHSY and CDR2 is SAAADI. The ends lost 8 bases at V and 4 bases at J; junction bases unmatched: 9. The CDR3 covers 15 residues. The CDR3 DNA is TGCGCCAGCCGGCTTAGCGGGGGGGCCGGAGAGACCCAGTACTTC. Translating it yields CASRLSGGAGETQYF.

Here the CDR3 DNA reads TGCAGTGCGGACACCTCCTACGAGCAGTACTTC. Residues: CSADTSYEQYF. The genes are TRBV20-1 and TRBJ2-7, with a weak D call TRBD1 (5 bases). In germline, CDR1 is DFQATT, CDR2 SNEGSKA (reference sequence). V was clipped by 6 bases and J by 0 bases, with 6 bases between them. CDR3 length: 11 residues.

The rearrangement uses TRBV7-2 and TRBJ1-1, with D perhaps TRBD1 (6 bases). Germline lookup yields CDR1 SGHTA and CDR2 FQGNSA. With 5 bases removed from V and 1 base from J, the gap between germline ends came to 14 bases. CDR3 length: 15 residues. CDR3 DNA: TGTGCCAGCAGCCAAAACAGGGTAGCGAACACTGAAGCTTTCTTT. Protein sequence: CASSQNRVANTEAFF.

The chain links TRBV25-1 to TRBJ1-1, with D unclear. The CDR3 is made up of 13 amino acids. Germline loops: CDR1 MGHDK, CDR2 SYGVNS. The V end was cut by 4 bases, the J end by 5 bases, with 11 bases between. CDR3 DNA: TGTGCCAGCAGTGCCTTGGTTGGGACTGAAGCTTTCTTT. Translating it yields CASSALVGTEAFF.

V is TRBV4-3 and J is TRBJ1-6; D uncertain. Trimming took off 0 bases at V and 6 bases at J, with 12 bases between the two ends. Looked up from germline, CDR1 is LGHNA and CDR2 is YSLEER. The CDR3 runs 16 residues. Written as DNA, the CDR3 is TGCGCCAGCAGCCAAGATCCCCAGGTCTTTAATTCACCCCTCCACTTT. Residues: CASSQDPQVFNSPLHF.

This clone was recorded only once. The chain carries TRBV7-8 and TRBJ1-2, with 7 bases matching TRBD1. The CDR3 totals 13 residues. The junction had 8 bases not matched to a gene; V was cut back by 5 bases and J by 8 bases. Germline V gene lookup returns CDR1 SGHVS and CDR2 FQNEAQ. CDR3 bases: TGTGCCAGCAGCGCAAAGGGGGCCTGGGGCTACACCTTC. Its protein is CASSAKGAWGYTF.

The chain combines TRBV2 with TRBJ1-4, with 7 bases matching TRBD1. Germline V CDR1 and CDR2: SNHLY, FYNNEI. The CDR3 runs 14 residues. The V gene end was trimmed by 4 bases and the J gene end by 8 bases; junction bases not matched to a gene: 7. CDR3 loop: CASSGDSWDEKLFF. DNA for the CDR3: TGTGCCAGCAGTGGGGACAGTTGGGACGAAAAACTGTTTTTT.

This clone has just one count. The J gene is TRBJ2-3, the V gene TRBV18; 7 bases are a match to TRBD1. V lost 4 bases, J lost 2 bases, and 9 bases stayed unmatched. CDR3 length equals 16 residues. Per the germline V gene, CDR1 is KGHSH and CDR2 is LQKENI. This CDR3 reads CASSLRQGTSTDTQYF. Written as DNA, the CDR3 is TGTGCCAGCTCACTGAGACAGGGAACCTCCACAGATACGCAGTATTTT. Together with reference TRBV18 and TRBJ2-3, the CDR3 gives the full variable domain: NAGVMQNPRHLVRRRGQEARLRCSPMKGHSHVYWYRQLPEEGLKFMVYLQKENIIDESGMPKERFSAEFPKEGPSILRIQQVVRGDSAAYFCASSLRQGTSTDTQYFGPGTRLTVL.

The CDR3 loop reads CASSSSRVAYEQYF. CDR3 nucleotides: TGTGCCAGCAGCTCAAGCAGGGTAGCCTACGAGCAGTACTTC. The chain couples TRBV11-2 to TRBJ2-7, with D perhaps matching TRBD1 (5 bases). The V end was cut by 4 bases, the J end by 2 bases, with 12 bases between. The CDR3 runs to 14 residues. CDR1 and CDR2 (germline): SGHAT, FQNNGV.

About this clone: Other nucleotide sequences from this sample produce the same CDR3. The V and J genes are TRBV28 and TRBJ2-1; 11 bases map to TRBD2. The V gene's germline CDR1 is MDHEN and CDR2 SYDVKM. The CDR3 consists of 15 residues. V was clipped by 5 bases and J by 0 bases; unmatched bases: 0. CDR3 DNA sequence: TGTGCCAGCAGTCTAGCGGGGGGCTCCTACAATGAGCAGTTCTTC. Protein product: CASSLAGGSYNEQFF.

The chain recombines TRBV2 with TRBJ1-4; D perhaps matches TRBD1 (6 bases). Germline-derived CDR1 and CDR2 are SNHLY and FYNNEI. The CDR3 totals 14 residues. The germline V and J ends were trimmed by 3 bases and 3 bases, with 8 bases remaining between them. CDR3 coding DNA: TGTGCCAGCAGTGATAACAGGGCTAATGAAAAACTGTTTTTT. Translation: CASSDNRANEKLFF.

The chain couples TRBV7-9 to TRBJ1-2, with D tentatively TRBD1 (5 bases). The germline CDR1 and CDR2 sequences are SEHNR and FQNEAQ (reference sequence). With 3 bases removed from V and 2 bases from J, the gap between germline ends came to 19 bases. CDR3 length: 17 amino acids. Written as DNA, the CDR3 is TGTGCCAGCAGCTTTGTCGGAGCCCTGGGACTGAACTATGGCTACACCTTC. Its translation: CASSFVGALGLNYGYTF.

V usage is TRBV9 and J usage is TRBJ1-3, with D maybe TRBD1 (5 bases). The CDR3 is 16 residues long. Trimming cost V 0 bases and J 0 bases, with 10 bases left between them. Germline CDR1 reads SGDLS; CDR2 reads YYNGEE. This chain's CDR3 is CASSVEGVSSGNTIYF. The CDR3 region has the DNA TGTGCCAGCAGCGTAGAAGGGGTCAGCTCTGGAAACACCATATATTTT.

In the case of this clone: This sample includes further DNA sequences coding for the same CDR3. The V call is TRBV4-3, the J call TRBJ2-3, with TRBD1 matching over 8 bases. The V segment lost 1 base and the J segment 3 bases; nucleotides outside the gene matches: 3. In germline, CDR1 is LGHNA, CDR2 YSLEER. The CDR3 spans 15 residues. For the CDR3, the DNA is TGCGCCAGCAGCCAAGGCACAGGGGGTACAGATACGCAGTATTTT. Encoded protein: CASSQGTGGTDTQYF.